This TCR beta chain was recovered during a study of T cell repertoires in cytomegalovirus infection. Whole-study context: HLA-B-restricted CMV epitopes that are well studied were used alongside recently identified HLA-C-restricted ones.

This clonotype was observed a handful of times. Its antigen is unknown. A single record per CDR3 protein comes from TCRdb applying MiXCR to the reads. In the table there are approximately 50,000 distinct CDR3 sequences, around 18% of which are singletons. The CDR3 sequence is 13 residues long. Trimming removed 7 bases from V and 5 bases from J; junction bases left unmatched: 8. The TCR originated in a human donor in good health (CMV status not recorded). Some clones in this sample may be carry-over from other donors' samples. The V and J genes are TRBV12-3 or TRBV12-4 and TRBJ2-7, with 7 bases matching TRBD1. The sequences come from CD8+ T cells from cultured PBMCs, collected from culture after CMV antigen stimulation. The CDR3 DNA sequence: TGTGCCAGCAACAGACAGGGAAGAAACGAGCAGTACTTC. It translates to CASNRQGRNEQYF.